This T cell receptor beta chain was found in a study of control samples from healthy donors and cancer patients. The germline gives CDR1 SNHLY, CDR2 FYNNEI. CDR3 length equals 18 residues. V was trimmed by 3 bases and J by 7 bases, leaving 25 bases between them. Produced via immunoSEQ multiplex PCR; TCRdb's table is partial and in-frame only. The sample shows more than 95,000 clones, 85% to 95% of them seen only once. This sequence was found in a man younger than 40 in good health. The chain has TRBV2 and TRBJ2-1; D might be TRBD2 (6 bases). The sample comprised blood. The DNA for the CDR3 is TGTGCCAGCAGTGAGGTGGTTGGCGCGTGGGACTCCAGTAATGAGCAGTTCTTC. Translated, it gives CASSEVVGAWDSSNEQFF.